Included here is one T cell receptor (beta chain) sequence, with context. Its target is not known. This record comes from a study of cytomegalovirus exposure and HLA in healthy donors. Study observations and caveats: It was 150 to 200 TCR beta chains that were listed as cytomegalovirus-associated. Being productive about 90% or about 30% of the time was typical of most TCR beta V segments in an earlier analysis.

Primers for the PCR totalled 60 Vbeta and 13 Jbeta. Using immunoSEQ multiplex PCR, the repertoire was profiled, and TCRdb retains in-frame clones only, with some absent. The sample records roughly 57,000 clones, just under 85% being singletons. Germline V gene data show CDR1 as MGHRA and CDR2 as YSYEKL. V shed 3 bases and J shed 0 bases, with 9 bases lying between them. The CDR3 consists of 14 residues. Sequenced input: PBMCs. The chain links TRBV4-1 to TRBJ2-7; D is possibly TRBD2 (6 bases). This TCR derives from a man in his forties or fifties in good health and CMV-seronegative. CDR3 sequence (DNA): TGCGCCAGCAGCCACGACGGGAGCTCCTACGAGCAGTACTTC. It translates to CASSHDGSSYEQYF.